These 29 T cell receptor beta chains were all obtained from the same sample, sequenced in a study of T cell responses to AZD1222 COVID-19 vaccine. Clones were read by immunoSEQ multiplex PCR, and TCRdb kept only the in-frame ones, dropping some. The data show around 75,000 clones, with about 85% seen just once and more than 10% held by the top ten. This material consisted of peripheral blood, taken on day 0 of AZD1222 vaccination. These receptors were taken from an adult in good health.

CDR3 residues: CASSRVGNTEAFF. The CDR3 DNA reads as TGTGCCAGTAGTAGAGTGGGGAACACTGAAGCTTTCTTT. This chain connects TRBV19 to TRBJ1-1; D unresolved. The CDR3 consists of 13 residues. The V end lost 4 bases, the J end lost 1 base, and 7 bases lay between the germline ends. Germline loops: CDR1 LNHDA, CDR2 SQIVND (reference sequence).

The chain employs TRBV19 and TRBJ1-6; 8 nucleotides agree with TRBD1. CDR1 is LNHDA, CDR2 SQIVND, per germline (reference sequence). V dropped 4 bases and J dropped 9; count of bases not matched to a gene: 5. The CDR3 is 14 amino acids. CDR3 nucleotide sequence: TGTGCCAGTAGTACCACAGGGGGACGTTCACCCCTCCACTTT. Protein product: CASSTTGGRSPLHF.

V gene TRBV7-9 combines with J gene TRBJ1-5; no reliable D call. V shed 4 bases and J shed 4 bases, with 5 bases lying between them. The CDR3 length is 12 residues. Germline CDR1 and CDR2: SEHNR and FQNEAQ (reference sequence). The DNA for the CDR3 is TGTGCCAGCAGCTCGCCTAATCAGCCCCAGCATTTT. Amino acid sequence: CASSSPNQPQHF.

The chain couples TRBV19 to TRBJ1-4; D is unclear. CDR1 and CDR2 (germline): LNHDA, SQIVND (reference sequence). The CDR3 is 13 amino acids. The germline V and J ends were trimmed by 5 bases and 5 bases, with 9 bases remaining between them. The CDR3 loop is CASSGRANEKLFF. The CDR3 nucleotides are TGTGCCAGTAGTGGACGGGCAAATGAAAAACTGTTTTTT. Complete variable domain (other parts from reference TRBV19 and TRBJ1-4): DGGITQSPKYLFRKEGQNVTLSCEQNLNHDAMYWYRQDPGQGLRLIYYSQIVNDFQKGDIAEGYSVSREKKESFPLTVTSAQKNPTAFYLCASSGRANEKLFFGSGTQLSVL.

CDR3 DNA: TGCGCCAGCAGCCCGGGCGGGGGACTGCAAGAGACCCAGTACTTC. It encodes CASSPGGGLQETQYF. The chain couples TRBV5-1 to TRBJ2-5; TRBD2 matches at 7 bases. CDR1 is SGHRS and CDR2 is YFSETQ in the germline V gene. V was clipped by 4 bases and J by 2 bases; unmatched bases: 8. The CDR3 runs to 15 residues.

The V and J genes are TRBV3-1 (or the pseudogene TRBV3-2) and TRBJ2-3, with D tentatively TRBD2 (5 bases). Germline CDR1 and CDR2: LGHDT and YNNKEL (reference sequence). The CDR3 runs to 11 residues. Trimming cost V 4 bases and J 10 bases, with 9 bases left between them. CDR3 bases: TGTGCCAGCAGCCCGGGGTATGCGCAGTATTTT. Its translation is CASSPGYAQYF.

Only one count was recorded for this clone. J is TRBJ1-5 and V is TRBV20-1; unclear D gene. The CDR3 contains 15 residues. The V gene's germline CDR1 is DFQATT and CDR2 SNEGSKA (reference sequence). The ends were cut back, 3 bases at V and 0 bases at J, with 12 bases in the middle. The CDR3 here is CSASVRGYSNQPQHF. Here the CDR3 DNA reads TGCAGTGCTAGTGTGCGCGGGTATAGCAATCAGCCCCAGCATTTT.

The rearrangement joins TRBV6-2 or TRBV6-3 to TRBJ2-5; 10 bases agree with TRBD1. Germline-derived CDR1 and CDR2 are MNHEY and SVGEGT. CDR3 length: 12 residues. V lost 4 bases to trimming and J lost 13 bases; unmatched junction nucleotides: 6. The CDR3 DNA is TGTGCCAGCAGTTTCGACAGGGGGCACCGGTACTTC. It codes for CASSFDRGHRYF.

CDR3: CASSQVFGSIKTDTQYF. The CDR3 region has the DNA TGCGCCAGCAGCCAAGTTTTCGGGAGTATTAAAACAGATACGCAGTATTTT. This sequence joins TRBV4-1 and TRBJ2-3, with TRBD2 as a possible D gene (6 bases). The germline gives CDR1 MGHRA, CDR2 YSYEKL. This CDR3 has 17 amino acids. The V end was cut by 1 base, the J end by 3 bases, with 17 bases between.

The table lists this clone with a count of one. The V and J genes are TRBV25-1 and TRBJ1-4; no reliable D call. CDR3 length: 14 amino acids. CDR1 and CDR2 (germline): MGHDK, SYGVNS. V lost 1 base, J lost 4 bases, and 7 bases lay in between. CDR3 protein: CASSESRSNEKLFF. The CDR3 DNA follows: TGTGCCAGCAGTGAATCACGGAGTAATGAAAAACTGTTTTTT. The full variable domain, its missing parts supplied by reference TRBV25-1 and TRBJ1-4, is EADIYQTPRYLVIGTGKKITLECSQTMGHDKMYWYQQDPGMELHLIHYSYGVNSTEKGDLSSESTVSRIRTEHFPLTLESARPSHTSQYLCASSESRSNEKLFFGSGTQLSVL.

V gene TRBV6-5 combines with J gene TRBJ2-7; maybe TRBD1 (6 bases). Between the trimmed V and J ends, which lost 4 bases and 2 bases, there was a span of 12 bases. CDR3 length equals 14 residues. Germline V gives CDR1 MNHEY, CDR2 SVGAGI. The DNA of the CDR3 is TGTGCCAGCAGTTCGACAGGAGACGCCTACGAGCAGTACTTC. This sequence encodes CASSSTGDAYEQYF.

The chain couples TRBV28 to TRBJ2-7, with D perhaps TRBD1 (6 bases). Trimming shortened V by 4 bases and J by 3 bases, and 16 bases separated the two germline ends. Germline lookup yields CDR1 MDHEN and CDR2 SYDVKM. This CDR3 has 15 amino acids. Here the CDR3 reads CASSSTGTLVYEQYF. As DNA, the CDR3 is TGTGCCAGCAGTTCCACCGGGACACTTGTCTACGAGCAGTACTTC.

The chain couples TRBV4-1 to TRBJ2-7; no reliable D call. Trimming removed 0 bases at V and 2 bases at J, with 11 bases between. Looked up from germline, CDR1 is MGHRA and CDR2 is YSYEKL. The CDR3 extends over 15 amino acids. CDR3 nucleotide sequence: TGCGCCAGCAGCCAAGATAGGAATGGAGCCTACGAGCAGTACTTC. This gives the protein CASSQDRNGAYEQYF.

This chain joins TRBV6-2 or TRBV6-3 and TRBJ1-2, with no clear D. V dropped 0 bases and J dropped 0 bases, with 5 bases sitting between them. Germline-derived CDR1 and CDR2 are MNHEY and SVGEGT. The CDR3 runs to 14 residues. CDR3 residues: CASSYSGTNYGYTF. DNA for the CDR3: TGTGCCAGCAGTTACTCCGGGACTAACTATGGCTACACCTTC.

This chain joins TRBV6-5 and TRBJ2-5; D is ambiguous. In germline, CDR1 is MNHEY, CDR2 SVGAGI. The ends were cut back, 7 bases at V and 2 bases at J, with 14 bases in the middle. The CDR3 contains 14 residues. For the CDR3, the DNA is TGTGCCAGCACCAGCGCCTGGGATCAAGAGACCCAGTACTTC. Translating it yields CASTSAWDQETQYF.

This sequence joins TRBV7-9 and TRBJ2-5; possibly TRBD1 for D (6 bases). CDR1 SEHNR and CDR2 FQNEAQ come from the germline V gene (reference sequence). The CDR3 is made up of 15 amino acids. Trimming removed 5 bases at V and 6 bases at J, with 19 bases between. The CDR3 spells CASSPRGGAVKTQYF. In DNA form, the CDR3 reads TGTGCCAGCAGCCCCCGTGGGGGCGCCGTGAAGACCCAGTACTTC.

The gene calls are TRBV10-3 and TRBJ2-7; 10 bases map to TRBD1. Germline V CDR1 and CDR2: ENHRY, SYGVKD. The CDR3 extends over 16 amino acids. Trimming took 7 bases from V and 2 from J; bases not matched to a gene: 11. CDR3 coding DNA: TGTGCCATCACCCCACGATTGGGACAGGGGACCTACGAGCAGTACTTC. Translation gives CAITPRLGQGTYEQYF.

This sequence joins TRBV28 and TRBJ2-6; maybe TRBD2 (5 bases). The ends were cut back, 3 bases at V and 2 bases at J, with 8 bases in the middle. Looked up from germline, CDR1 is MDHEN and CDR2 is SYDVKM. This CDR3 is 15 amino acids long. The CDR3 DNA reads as TGTGCCAGCAGTTTCTTACTAGCTGGGGCCAACGTCCTGACTTTC. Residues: CASSFLLAGANVLTF.

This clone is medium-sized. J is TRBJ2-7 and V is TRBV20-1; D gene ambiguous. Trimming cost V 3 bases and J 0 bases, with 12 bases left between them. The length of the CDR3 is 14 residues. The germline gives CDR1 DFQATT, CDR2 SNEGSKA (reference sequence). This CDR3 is CSASPLWGSYEQYF. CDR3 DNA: TGCAGTGCTAGTCCTTTATGGGGCTCCTACGAGCAGTACTTC.

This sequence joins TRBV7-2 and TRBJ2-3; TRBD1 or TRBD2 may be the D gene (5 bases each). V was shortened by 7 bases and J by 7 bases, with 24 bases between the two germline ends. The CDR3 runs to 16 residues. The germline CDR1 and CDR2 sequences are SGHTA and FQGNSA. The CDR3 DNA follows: TGTGCCAGCACCTCTACCATGGGGGAAAGATGGAATACGCAGTATTTT. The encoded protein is CASTSTMGERWNTQYF.

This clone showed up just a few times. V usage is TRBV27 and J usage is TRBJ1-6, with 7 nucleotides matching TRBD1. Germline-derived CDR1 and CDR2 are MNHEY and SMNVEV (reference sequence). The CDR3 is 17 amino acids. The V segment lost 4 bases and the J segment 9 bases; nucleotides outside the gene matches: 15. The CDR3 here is CASSSGGSPSGFSPLHF. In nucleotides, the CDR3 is TGTGCCAGCAGTTCAGGGGGTTCCCCCTCAGGGTTTTCACCCCTCCACTTT.

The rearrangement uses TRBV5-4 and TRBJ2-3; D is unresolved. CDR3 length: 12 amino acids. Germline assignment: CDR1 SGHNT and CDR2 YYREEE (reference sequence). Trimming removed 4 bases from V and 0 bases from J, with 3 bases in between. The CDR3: CASSNSTDTQYF. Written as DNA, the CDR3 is TGTGCCAGCAGCAACAGCACAGATACGCAGTATTTT.

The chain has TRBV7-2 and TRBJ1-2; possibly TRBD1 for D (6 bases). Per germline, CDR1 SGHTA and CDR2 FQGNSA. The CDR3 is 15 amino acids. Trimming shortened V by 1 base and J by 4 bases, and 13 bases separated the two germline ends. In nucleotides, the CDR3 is TGTGCCAGCAGCTTAGTGGCGGGGGGCATCTATGGCTACACCTTC. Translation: CASSLVAGGIYGYTF.

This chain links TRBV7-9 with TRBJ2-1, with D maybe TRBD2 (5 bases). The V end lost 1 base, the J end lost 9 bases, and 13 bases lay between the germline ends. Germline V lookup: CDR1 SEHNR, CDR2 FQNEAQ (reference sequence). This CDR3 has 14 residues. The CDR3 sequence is CASSLGASLGEQFF. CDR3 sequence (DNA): TGTGCCAGCAGCTTAGGAGCTAGCTTGGGTGAGCAGTTCTTC. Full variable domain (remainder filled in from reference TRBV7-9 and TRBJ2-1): DTGVSQNPRHKITKRGQNVTFRCDPISEHNRLYWYRQTLGQGPEFLTYFQNEAQLEKSRLLSDRFSAERPKGSFSTLEIQRTEQGDSAMYLCASSLGASLGEQFFGPGTRLTVL.

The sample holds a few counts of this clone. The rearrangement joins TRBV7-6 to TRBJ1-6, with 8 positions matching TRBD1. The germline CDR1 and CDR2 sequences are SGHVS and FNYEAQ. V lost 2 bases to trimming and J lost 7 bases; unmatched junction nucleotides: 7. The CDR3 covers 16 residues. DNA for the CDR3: TGTGCCAGCAGCTTAAGGGCAGGGGGCCAGAATTCACCCCTCCACTTT. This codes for CASSLRAGGQNSPLHF. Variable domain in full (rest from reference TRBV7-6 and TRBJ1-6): GAGVSQSPRYKVTKRGQDVALRCDPISGHVSLYWYRQALGQGPEFLTYFNYEAQQDKSGLPNDRFSAERPEGSISTLTIQRTEQRDSAMYRCASSLRAGGQNSPLHFGNGTRLTVT.

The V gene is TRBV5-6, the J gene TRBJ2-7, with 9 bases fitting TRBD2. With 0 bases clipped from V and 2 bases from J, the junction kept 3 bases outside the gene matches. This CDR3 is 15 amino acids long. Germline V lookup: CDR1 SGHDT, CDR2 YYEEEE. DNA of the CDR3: TGTGCCAGCAGCTTGGGGGCTAGCGGGACCTACGAGCAGTACTTC. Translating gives CASSLGASGTYEQYF.

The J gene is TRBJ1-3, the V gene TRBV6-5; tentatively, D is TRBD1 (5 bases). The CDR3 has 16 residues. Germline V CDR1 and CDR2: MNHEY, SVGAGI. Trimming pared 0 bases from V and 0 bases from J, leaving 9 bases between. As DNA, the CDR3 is TGTGCCAGCAGTTACTCGAAGGGACCCTCTGGAAACACCATATATTTT. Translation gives CASSYSKGPSGNTIYF.

CDR3 nucleotide sequence: TGTGCCAGCAGCTATCATGCCGGGATCTATAGCAATCAGCCCCAGCATTTT. Its protein product is CASSYHAGIYSNQPQHF. The rearrangement links TRBV11-2 to TRBJ1-5; D unclear. The CDR3 totals 17 residues. The germline V gene encodes CDR1 SGHAT and CDR2 FQNNGV. The V gene lost 4 bases and the J gene lost 0 bases, with 16 bases spanning the gap.

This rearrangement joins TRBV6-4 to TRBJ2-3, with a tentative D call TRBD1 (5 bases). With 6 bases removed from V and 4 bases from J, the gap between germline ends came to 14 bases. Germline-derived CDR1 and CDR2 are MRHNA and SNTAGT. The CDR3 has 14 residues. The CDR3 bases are TGTGCCAGCAGCAGGACAATTCCCCCAGATACGCAGTATTTT. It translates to CASSRTIPPDTQYF.